This is a list of T cell receptor beta chains from one sample in a study of T cells in Graves' hyperthyroidism and ophthalmopathy. Each CDR3 protein gets one entry after TCRdb re-called the multiplex PCR reads with MiXCR. The sample consists of 450,000 to 700,000 distinct CDR3 sequences, just over 45% of them appearing once. Sequencing was performed on peripheral blood or thyroid tissue (not recorded which). All receptors derive from an adult woman with Graves' disease, either hyperthyroidism or ophthalmopathy (not recorded which). The CDR3 runs from the conserved cysteine through the conserved F or W. Each record gives: clone size, D gene, V gene, J gene, CDR3 protein, CDR3 DNA. A D gene is named only where the DNA matches it firmly. Only some rows state a clone size, as once, few, many or a class for expanded clones.

clone_size: many
d_call: -
v_call: TRBV7-8
j_call: TRBJ1-1
cdr3_aa: CASSLGFSRSNTEAFF
cdr3_nt: TGTGCCAGCAGCTTAGGTTTTAGCAGATCAAACACTGAAGCTTTCTTT

clone_size: -
d_call: -
v_call: TRBV7-8
j_call: TRBJ1-6
cdr3_aa: CASSLAPFAPISSPLHF
cdr3_nt: TGTGCCAGCAGCTTAGCCCCGTTTGCACCGATCTCTTCACCCCTCCACTTT

clone_size: many
d_call: -
v_call: TRBV9
j_call: TRBJ2-3
cdr3_aa: CASSRSQGLSTDTQYF
cdr3_nt: TGTGCCAGCAGCCGGTCCCAGGGACTTAGCACAGATACGCAGTATTTT

clone_size: -
d_call: TRBD1
v_call: TRBV2
j_call: TRBJ1-1
cdr3_aa: CASAWAGQGAANTEAFF
cdr3_nt: TGTGCCAGCGCCTGGGCGGGACAGGGGGCCGCGAACACTGAAGCTTTCTTT

clone_size: -
d_call: -
v_call: TRBV10-3
j_call: TRBJ2-7
cdr3_aa: CAISQGDRIEQYF
cdr3_nt: TGTGCCATCAGCCAGGGCGATAGAATCGAGCAGTACTTC

clone_size: many
d_call: -
v_call: TRBV12-3/TRBV12-4
j_call: TRBJ1-4
cdr3_aa: CASSSNTGEKLFF
cdr3_nt: TGTGCCAGCAGTTCAAACACTGGTGAAAAACTGTTTTTT

clone_size: -
d_call: -
v_call: TRBV15
j_call: TRBJ2-5
cdr3_aa: CATSITEYQETQYF
cdr3_nt: TGTGCCACCAGCATAACAGAGTACCAAGAGACCCAGTACTTC

clone_size: -
d_call: TRBD1
v_call: TRBV6-5
j_call: TRBJ2-5
cdr3_aa: CATRGQETQYF
cdr3_nt: TGTGCCACCAGGGGGCAAGAGACCCAGTACTTC

clone_size: -
d_call: TRBD2
v_call: TRBV10-1
j_call: TRBJ2-2
cdr3_aa: CASSPGQAGGGTGELFF
cdr3_nt: TGTGCCAGCAGTCCCGGACAGGCGGGAGGGGGCACCGGGGAGCTGTTTTTT

clone_size: many
d_call: TRBD1
v_call: TRBV19
j_call: TRBJ1-5
cdr3_aa: CASSGKDRGQDNQPQHF
cdr3_nt: TGTGCCAGCAGTGGGAAGGACAGGGGGCAGGACAATCAGCCCCAGCATTTT

clone_size: few
d_call: -
v_call: TRBV6-1
j_call: TRBJ1-5
cdr3_aa: CASSYSASPYSNQPQHF
cdr3_nt: TGTGCCAGCAGTTATTCCGCCAGTCCCTATAGCAATCAGCCCCAGCATTTT

clone_size: -
d_call: -
v_call: TRBV7-9
j_call: TRBJ2-5
cdr3_aa: CASSLVPNQETQYF
cdr3_nt: TGTGCCAGCAGCTTGGTGCCGAACCAAGAGACCCAGTACTTC

clone_size: -
d_call: TRBD1
v_call: TRBV10-3
j_call: TRBJ1-6
cdr3_aa: CAISERQGESHSPLHF
cdr3_nt: TGTGCCATCAGTGAACGGCAGGGGGAATCTCATTCACCCCTCCACTTT

clone_size: -
d_call: -
v_call: TRBV19
j_call: TRBJ2-6
cdr3_aa: CASELGTGANVLTF
cdr3_nt: TGTGCCAGTGAGTTGGGGACTGGGGCCAACGTCCTGACTTTC

clone_size: -
d_call: TRBD1
v_call: TRBV28
j_call: TRBJ1-1
cdr3_aa: CASSPDREVTEAFF
cdr3_nt: TGTGCCAGCAGCCCAGACAGGGAGGTCACTGAAGCTTTCTTT

clone_size: few
d_call: -
v_call: TRBV29-1
j_call: TRBJ1-2
cdr3_aa: CSVDPRDGYTF
cdr3_nt: TGCAGCGTTGACCCACGGGATGGCTACACCTTC

clone_size: many
d_call: -
v_call: TRBV5-1
j_call: TRBJ1-6
cdr3_aa: CASSLNDSPLHF
cdr3_nt: TGCGCCAGCAGCTTGAACGATTCACCCCTCCACTTT